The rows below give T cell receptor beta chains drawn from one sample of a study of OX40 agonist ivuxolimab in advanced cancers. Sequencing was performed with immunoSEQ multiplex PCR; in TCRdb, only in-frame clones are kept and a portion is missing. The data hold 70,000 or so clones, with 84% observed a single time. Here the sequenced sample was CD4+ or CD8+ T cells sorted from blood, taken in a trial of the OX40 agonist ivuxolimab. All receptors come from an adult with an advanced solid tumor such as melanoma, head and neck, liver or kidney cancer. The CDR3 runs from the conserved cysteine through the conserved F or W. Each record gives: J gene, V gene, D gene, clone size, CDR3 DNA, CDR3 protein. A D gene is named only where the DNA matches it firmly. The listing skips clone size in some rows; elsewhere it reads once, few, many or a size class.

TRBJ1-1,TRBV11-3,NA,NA,TGTGCCAGCAGCTACAACATGAACACTGAAGCTTTCTTT,CASSYNMNTEAFF
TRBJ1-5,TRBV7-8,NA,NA,TGTGCCAGCAACTGGGGGGGGGCAAATCAGCCCCAGCATTTT,CASNWGGANQPQHF
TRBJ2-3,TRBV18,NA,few,TGTGCCAGCTCAGGGGGCAAGGATACGCAGTATTTT,CASSGGKDTQYF
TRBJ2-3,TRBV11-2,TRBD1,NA,TGTGCCAGCAGATCTGGACAGGGGATAGATACGCAGTATTTT,CASRSGQGIDTQYF
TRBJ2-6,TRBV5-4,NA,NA,TGTGCCAGCAGCTTGACTGGGGCCAACGTCCTGACTTTC,CASSLTGANVLTF
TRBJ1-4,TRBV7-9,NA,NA,TGTGCCAGCAGCTTAGCGGTCGGCCAGGCAACTAATGAAAAACTGTTTTTT,CASSLAVGQATNEKLFF
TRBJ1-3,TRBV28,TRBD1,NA,TGTGCCAGCAGTGACTCGACAGGGTTAGGTTCTGGAAACACCATATATTTT,CASSDSTGLGSGNTIYF
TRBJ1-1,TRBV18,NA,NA,TGTGCCACTTCTAAAGGGGAAGGAGAAGCTTTCTTT,CATSKGEGEAFF
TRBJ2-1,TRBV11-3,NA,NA,TGTGCCAGCAGCTTAGGGGATAGCGTCGATGAGCAGTTCTTC,CASSLGDSVDEQFF
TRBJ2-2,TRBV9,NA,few,TGTGCCAGCAGCCCTCCGGCGGTTACGAACACCGGGGAGCTGTTTTTT,CASSPPAVTNTGELFF
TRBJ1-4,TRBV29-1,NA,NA,TGCAGCGTCGATAGACAGGACTCCCTGAAAGGACTGTTTTTT,CSVDRQDSLKGLFF
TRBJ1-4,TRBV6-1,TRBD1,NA,TGTGCCAGCAGTGGACAGGGAATTCCAACTAATGAAAAACTGTTTTTT,CASSGQGIPTNEKLFF
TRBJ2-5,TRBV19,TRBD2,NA,TGTGCCAGTAGTGTGGGGGGGTCCCAAGAGACCCAGTACTTC,CASSVGGSQETQYF
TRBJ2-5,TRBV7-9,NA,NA,TGTGCCAGCAGTCCTCGGGGAGCGGCAGAGACCCAGTACTTC,CASSPRGAAETQYF
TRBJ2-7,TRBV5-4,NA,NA,TGTGCCAGCAGCATAGCTCTGGGCTCCTACGAGCAGTACTTC,CASSIALGSYEQYF
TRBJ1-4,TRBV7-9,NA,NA,TGTGCCAGCAGCTCGTCGGGACATCCTAATGAAAAACTGTTTTTT,CASSSSGHPNEKLFF
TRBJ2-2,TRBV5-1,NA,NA,TGCGCCAGCAGTGAAGACAGGGTAGCGGCCGGGGAGCTGTTTTTT,CASSEDRVAAGELFF
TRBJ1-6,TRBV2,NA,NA,TGTGCCAGCAGTGGTATGAGCTCCTATAATTCACCCCTCCACTTT,CASSGMSSYNSPLHF
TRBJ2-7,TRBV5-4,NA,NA,TGTGCCAGCAGCTTGGAGGGCAGGGCGGGGGAGCAGTACTTC,CASSLEGRAGEQYF
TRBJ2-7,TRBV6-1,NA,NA,TGTGCCAGCAGCAGCAGGGACTCCGGGCTCGAGCAGTACTTC,CASSSRDSGLEQYF
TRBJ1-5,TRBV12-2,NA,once,TGTGCAAGTCGCTTATGGACAGGGGGCAATCAGCCCCAGCATTTT,CASRLWTGGNQPQHF
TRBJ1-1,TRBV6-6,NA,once,TGTGCCAGCAGAAGCGACGGCGTGAACTCAAAAGCTTTCTTT,CASRSDGVNSKAFF
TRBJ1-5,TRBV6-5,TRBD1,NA,TGTGCCAGCAGGACGGGACAGGGGCATCAGCCCCAGCATTTT,CASRTGQGHQPQHF
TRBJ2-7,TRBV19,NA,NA,TGTGCCAGTAGTAGCAGGAGTTCACGCGAGCAGTACTTC,CASSSRSSREQYF